What follows are 22 T cell receptor beta chains derived from one specimen sequenced in a study of blood T cell repertoires in COVID-19. This table comes from immunoSEQ multiplex PCR, and its TCRdb copy is limited to in-frame clones, with some not included. This repertoire shows about 200,000 clones, roughly 84% found once; its top ten account for roughly 20%. The sequenced sample consisted of peripheral blood. Receptor source: a human donor in a cohort sampled during active COVID-19.

The V and J genes are TRBV9 and TRBJ2-3; D is possibly TRBD2 (6 bases). This CDR3 has 14 amino acids. Germline V gene data show CDR1 as SGDLS and CDR2 as YYNGEE. Trimming left V 0 bases short and J 11 bases short, with 16 bases between. The DNA for the CDR3 is TGTGCCAGCAGCGTAGGGCCTACCGGGACTCAGCAGTATTTT. It specifies CASSVGPTGTQQYF. The entire variable domain, with the rest obtained from reference TRBV9 and TRBJ2-3, is as follows: DSGVTQTPKHLITATGQRVTLRCSPRSGDLSVYWYQQSLDQGLQFLIQYYNGEERAKGNILERFSAQQFPDLHSELNLSSLELGDSALYFCASSVGPTGTQQYFGPGTRLTVL.

CDR3 amino acids: CATSSPQRLGKDTQYF. As DNA, the CDR3 is TGTGCCACCTCATCCCCCCAGCGGTTAGGGAAGGATACGCAGTATTTT. V and J are TRBV19 and TRBJ2-3; D possibly corresponds to TRBD2 (5 bases). CDR3 length: 16 residues. Trimming shortened V by 10 bases and J by 6 bases, and 26 bases separated the two germline ends. CDR1 and CDR2 (germline): LNHDA, SQIVND (reference sequence). The full variable domain, in which reference TRBV19 and TRBJ2-3 provide the parts outside the CDR3, is DGGITQSPKYLFRKEGQNVTLSCEQNLNHDAMYWYRQDPGQGLRLIYYSQIVNDFQKGDIAEGYSVSREKKESFPLTVTSAQKNPTAFYLCATSSPQRLGKDTQYFGPGTRLTVL.

The chain joins TRBV12-5 to TRBJ1-5, with TRBD1 matching 9 bases. The germline V gene encodes CDR1 LGHNT and CDR2 FRNRAP. J lost 3 bases, V lost 6 bases, and 9 bases had no gene match. The CDR3 length is 16 residues. The CDR3 coding sequence is TGTGCTAGTGGGGTAATGACAGGGGGGACCAATCAGCCCCAGCATTTT. As protein: CASGVMTGGTNQPQHF.

This chain joins TRBV5-6 and TRBJ1-6; D gene uncertain. V was clipped by 2 bases and J by 5 bases, with 5 bases between them. Germline CDR1 SGHDT, CDR2 YYEEEE. This CDR3 is built from 13 residues. The CDR3 nucleotides read TGTGCCAGCAGCTTTGCGGATAATTCACCCCTCCACTTT. Protein: CASSFADNSPLHF.

The chain couples TRBV7-9 to TRBJ2-1; 7 positions match TRBD2. The trim removed 10 bases at V and 4 bases at J, leaving 4 bases unmatched. CDR3 length: 12 amino acids. The germline gives CDR1 SEHNR, CDR2 FQNEAQ (reference sequence). The CDR3: CATRGEYNEQFF. CDR3 DNA: TGTGCCACACGGGGGGAATACAATGAGCAGTTCTTC.

The rearrangement links TRBV18 to TRBJ2-7; possibly TRBD2 for D (6 bases). This CDR3 spans 14 amino acids. Per germline, CDR1 KGHSH and CDR2 LQKENI. The germline V and J ends were trimmed by 2 bases and 2 bases, with 10 bases remaining between them. CDR3 sequence: CASSPLRDAYEQYF. CDR3 DNA sequence: TGTGCCAGCTCACCATTGCGGGATGCCTACGAGCAGTACTTC.

The V call is TRBV4-2, the J call TRBJ2-6, with D hard to call. The CDR3 length is 15 residues. Trimming stripped 4 bases from V and 0 bases from J, with 7 bases between. Germline V gives CDR1 LGHNA, CDR2 YNFKEQ. This CDR3 is CASSLLISGANVLTF. CDR3 DNA: TGTGCCAGCAGCCTCCTTATCTCTGGGGCCAACGTCCTGACTTTC.

The gene calls are TRBV13 and TRBJ2-7; D is perhaps TRBD1 (6 bases). Germline V gene lookup returns CDR1 PRHDT and CDR2 FYEKMQ (reference sequence). V was trimmed by 5 bases and J by 4 bases, leaving 15 bases between them. The CDR3 is made up of 14 amino acids. The CDR3 DNA reads TGTGCCAGCAGCCGCTCCGATACAGGGTACGAGCAGTACTTC. Its translation is CASSRSDTGYEQYF.

The chain joins TRBV28 to TRBJ2-5; 14 nucleotides match TRBD2. The V segment lost 6 bases and the J segment 9 bases; nucleotides outside the gene matches: 9. Germline loops: CDR1 MDHEN, CDR2 SYDVKM. CDR3 length: 15 residues. For the CDR3, the DNA is TGTGCCAGCAGCCTGGGACTAGCGGGAGTGGTGGCCCAGTACTTC. Its translation: CASSLGLAGVVAQYF.

V is TRBV7-2 and J is TRBJ2-5; possibly TRBD2 for D (6 bases). This CDR3 contains 13 residues. Per the germline V gene, CDR1 is SGHTA and CDR2 is FQGNSA. V was clipped by 6 bases and J by 4 bases, with 12 bases between them. The CDR3 nucleotides read TGTGCCAGCAGTACGGGACTTACAGAGACCCAGTACTTC. The encoded protein is CASSTGLTETQYF.

The chain joins TRBV4-2 to TRBJ2-7, with D possibly matching TRBD2 (5 bases). CDR3 size: 14 residues. The germline gives CDR1 LGHNA, CDR2 YNFKEQ. With 0 bases removed from V and 4 bases from J, the gap between germline ends came to 10 bases. The CDR3 spells CASSQDPRDYEQYF. Here the CDR3 DNA reads TGTGCCAGCAGCCAAGATCCGAGGGATTACGAGCAGTACTTC.

This clone was found once. V is TRBV30 and J is TRBJ1-5; no clear D. This CDR3 has 16 amino acids. Germline V gene data show CDR1 as GTSNPN and CDR2 as SVGIG (reference sequence). The ends were cut back, 1 base at V and 3 bases at J, with 16 bases in the middle. In DNA, the CDR3 is TGTGCCTGGAGTGCCGGGGAACGGACCTTCAATCAGCCCCAGCATTTT. Its protein is CAWSAGERTFNQPQHF.

The chain recombines TRBV3-1 (or the pseudogene TRBV3-2) with TRBJ1-6; unclear D gene. The V end was cut by 3 bases, the J end by 9 bases, with 6 bases between. The CDR3 is made up of 12 amino acids. Germline V gives CDR1 LGHDT, CDR2 YNNKEL (reference sequence). The CDR3 region is CASSHQFSPLHF. CDR3 DNA: TGTGCCAGCAGCCATCAATTTTCACCCCTCCACTTT.

This chain connects TRBV30 to TRBJ2-1; 8 nucleotides agree with TRBD1. The germline gives CDR1 GTSNPN, CDR2 SVGIG (reference sequence). The CDR3 spans 14 residues. V gave up 4 bases and J gave up 0 bases; unmatched junction bases: 2. The CDR3 loop reads CAWTGGSSYNEQFF. The CDR3 nucleotides are TGTGCCTGGACAGGGGGCAGCTCCTACAATGAGCAGTTCTTC.

This chain joins TRBV19 and TRBJ2-5; 7 nucleotides align to TRBD1. CDR3 size: 14 residues. V lost 3 bases to trimming and J lost 1 base; unmatched junction nucleotides: 2. The germline CDR1 and CDR2 sequences are LNHDA and SQIVND (reference sequence). CDR3 in amino acids: CASSIDRAQETQYF. The DNA of the CDR3 is TGTGCCAGTAGTATCGACAGGGCCCAAGAGACCCAGTACTTC.

The V call is TRBV4-2, the J call TRBJ1-2, with 7 bases that match TRBD1. CDR1 is LGHNA and CDR2 is YNFKEQ in the germline V gene. V lost 1 base to trimming and J lost 7 bases; unmatched junction nucleotides: 9. CDR3 length equals 15 residues. The CDR3 region is CASSQAGTGVGGYTF. The CDR3 nucleotides read TGTGCCAGCAGCCAAGCGGGAACAGGGGTGGGTGGCTACACCTTC.

This clone has a handful of counts. The J gene is TRBJ2-1, the V gene TRBV10-3; 11 nucleotides match TRBD2. This CDR3 has 15 residues. The V segment lost 5 bases and the J segment 6 bases; nucleotides outside the gene matches: 6. Per germline, CDR1 ENHRY and CDR2 SYGVKD. In DNA, the CDR3 is TGTGCCATCAGTAAACTAGCGGGAGTTGGCAATGAGCAGTTCTTC. It is translated as CAISKLAGVGNEQFF.

The rearrangement uses TRBV19 and TRBJ2-3; 13 positions match TRBD2. CDR1 and CDR2 (germline): LNHDA, SQIVND (reference sequence). The CDR3 consists of 17 residues. Trimming took 4 bases from V and 2 from J; bases not matched to a gene: 6. The CDR3 spells CASSTRTSGGHTDTQYF. The CDR3 DNA sequence: TGTGCCAGTAGTACCCGGACTAGCGGGGGACACACAGATACGCAGTATTTT.

The table lists this clone with a count of one. The chain recombines TRBV7-2 with TRBJ1-6, with TRBD1 as a possible D gene (5 bases). V dropped 8 bases and J dropped 1 base, with 12 bases sitting between them. CDR3 length: 15 amino acids. Germline assignment: CDR1 SGHTA and CDR2 FQGNSA. This CDR3 reads CASQPGVSYNSPLHF. The CDR3 bases are TGTGCCAGCCAGCCGGGGGTATCCTATAATTCACCCCTCCACTTT.

This clone was counted between two and nine times. The chain uses TRBV7-6 and TRBJ1-2; 8 nucleotides line up with TRBD1. Per the germline V gene, CDR1 is SGHVS and CDR2 is FNYEAQ. J lost 6 bases, V lost 3 bases, and 6 bases had no gene match. This CDR3 spans 14 amino acids. CDR3 bases: TGTGCCAGCAGCTTGACAGGGGACCCCGATGGCTACACCTTC. Amino acid sequence: CASSLTGDPDGYTF.

The genes are TRBV6-5 and TRBJ1-1; D unclear. Trimming took 5 bases from V and 7 from J, leaving 11 bases between them. CDR3 size: 12 residues. The germline CDR1 and CDR2 sequences are MNHEY and SVGAGI. CDR3 sequence reads: CASSTTVGEAFF. CDR3 bases: TGTGCCAGCAGTACTACGGTGGGTGAAGCTTTCTTT.

The rearrangement uses TRBV3-1 (or the pseudogene TRBV3-2) and TRBJ2-1; D remains ambiguous. With 1 base removed from V and 14 bases from J, the gap between germline ends came to 12 bases. From germline, CDR1 is LGHDT and CDR2 YNNKEL (reference sequence). The CDR3 sequence is 12 residues long. CDR3 loop: CASSQVRVRKFF. The CDR3 region has the DNA TGTGCCAGCAGCCAAGTTCGGGTTAGGAAGTTCTTC.